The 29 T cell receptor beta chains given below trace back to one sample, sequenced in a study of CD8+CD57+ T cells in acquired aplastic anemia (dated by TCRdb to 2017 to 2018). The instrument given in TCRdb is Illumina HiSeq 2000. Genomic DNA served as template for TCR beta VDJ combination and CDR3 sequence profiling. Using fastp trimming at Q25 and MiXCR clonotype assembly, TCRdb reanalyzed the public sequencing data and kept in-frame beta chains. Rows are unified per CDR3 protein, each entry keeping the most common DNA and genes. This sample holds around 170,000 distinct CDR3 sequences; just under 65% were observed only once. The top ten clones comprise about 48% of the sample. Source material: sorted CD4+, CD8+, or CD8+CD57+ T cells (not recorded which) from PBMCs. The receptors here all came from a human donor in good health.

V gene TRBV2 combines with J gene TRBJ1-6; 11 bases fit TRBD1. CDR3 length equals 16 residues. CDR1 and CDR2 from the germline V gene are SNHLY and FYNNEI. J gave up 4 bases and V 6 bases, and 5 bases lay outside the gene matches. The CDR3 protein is CASRTGTGGYNSPLHF. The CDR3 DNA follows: TGTGCCAGCAGGACGGGGACAGGGGGATATAATTCACCCCTCCACTTT.

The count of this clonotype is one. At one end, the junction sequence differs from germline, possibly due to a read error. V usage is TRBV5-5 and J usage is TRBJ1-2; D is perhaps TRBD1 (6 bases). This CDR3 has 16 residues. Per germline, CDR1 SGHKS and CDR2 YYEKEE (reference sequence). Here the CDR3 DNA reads TGCGCCAGCAGCCCGACAGGTTTAGATTCCCATGGTTACCACACCTTC. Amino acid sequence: CASSPTGLDSHGYHTF.

Written as DNA, the CDR3 is TGTGCCAGCAGTTCCCGACAGGGGGCAGTTAGTGATGGCTACACCTTC. Translating gives CASSSRQGAVSDGYTF. V usage is TRBV2 and J usage is TRBJ1-2; TRBD1 aligns across 10 bases. Unmatched junction bases numbered 12, after V lost 5 bases and J lost 6 bases. In germline, CDR1 is SNHLY, CDR2 FYNNEI. CDR3 length equals 16 residues.

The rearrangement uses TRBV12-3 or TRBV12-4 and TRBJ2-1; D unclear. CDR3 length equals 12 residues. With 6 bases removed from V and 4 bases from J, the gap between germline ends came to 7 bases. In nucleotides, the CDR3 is TGTGCCAGCAGCCTTGATTACAATGAGCAGTTCTTC. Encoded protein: CASSLDYNEQFF.

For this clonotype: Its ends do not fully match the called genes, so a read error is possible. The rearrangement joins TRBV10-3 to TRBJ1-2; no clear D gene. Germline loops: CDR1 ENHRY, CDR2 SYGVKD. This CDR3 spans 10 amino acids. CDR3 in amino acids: CAISDKGYTF. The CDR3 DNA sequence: TGTGCTATCAGTGACAAAGGCTACACCTTC.

CDR3 region: CASSLAWAGGKYTEAFF. The CDR3 nucleotides read TGTGCCAGCAGCTTAGCGTGGGCAGGGGGCAAGTACACTGAAGCTTTCTTT. V is TRBV7-9 and J is TRBJ1-1; 8 bases line up with TRBD1. J gave up 3 bases and V 0 bases, and 9 bases lay outside the gene matches. The CDR3 is made up of 17 amino acids. CDR1 SEHNR and CDR2 FQNEAQ come from the germline V gene (reference sequence). The full variable domain, in which reference TRBV7-9 and TRBJ1-1 provide the parts outside the CDR3, is DTGVSQNPRHKITKRGQNVTFRCDPISEHNRLYWYRQTLGQGPEFLTYFQNEAQLEKSRLLSDRFSAERPKGSFSTLEIQRTEQGDSAMYLCASSLAWAGGKYTEAFFGQGTRLTVV.

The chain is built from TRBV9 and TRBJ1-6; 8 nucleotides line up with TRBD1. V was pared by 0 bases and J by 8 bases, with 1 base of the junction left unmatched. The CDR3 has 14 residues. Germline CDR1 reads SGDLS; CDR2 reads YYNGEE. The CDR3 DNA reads TGTGCCAGCAGCGTAGCAGGGGGCGATTCACCCCTCCACTTT. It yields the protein CASSVAGGDSPLHF.

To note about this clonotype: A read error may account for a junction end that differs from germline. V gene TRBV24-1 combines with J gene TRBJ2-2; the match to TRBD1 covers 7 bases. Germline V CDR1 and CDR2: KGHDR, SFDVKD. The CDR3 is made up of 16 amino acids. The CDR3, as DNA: TGTGCCAGCAGTTTAGGGGGCAGCGCGAACACCGGGGAGCTGTTTTTT. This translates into CASSLGGSANTGELFF.

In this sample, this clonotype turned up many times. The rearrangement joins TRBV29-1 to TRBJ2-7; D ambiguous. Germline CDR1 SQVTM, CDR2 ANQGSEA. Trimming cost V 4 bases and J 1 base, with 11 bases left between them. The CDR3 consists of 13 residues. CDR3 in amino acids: CSVVDIRSYEQYF. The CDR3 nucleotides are TGCAGCGTTGTAGACATTCGGTCCTACGAGCAGTACTTC.

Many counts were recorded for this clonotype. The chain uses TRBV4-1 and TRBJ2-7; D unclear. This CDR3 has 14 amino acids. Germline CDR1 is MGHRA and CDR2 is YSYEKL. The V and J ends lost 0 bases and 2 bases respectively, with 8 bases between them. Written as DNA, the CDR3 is TGCGCCAGCAGCCAAGATTACCTCACCTACGAGCAGTACTTC. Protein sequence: CASSQDYLTYEQYF.

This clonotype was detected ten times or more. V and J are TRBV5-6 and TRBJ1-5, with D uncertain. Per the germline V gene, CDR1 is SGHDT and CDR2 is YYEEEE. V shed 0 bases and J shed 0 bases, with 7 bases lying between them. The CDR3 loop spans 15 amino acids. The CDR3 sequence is CASSLGYFSNQPQHF. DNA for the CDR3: TGTGCCAGCAGCTTGGGTTATTTTAGCAATCAGCCCCAGCATTTT.

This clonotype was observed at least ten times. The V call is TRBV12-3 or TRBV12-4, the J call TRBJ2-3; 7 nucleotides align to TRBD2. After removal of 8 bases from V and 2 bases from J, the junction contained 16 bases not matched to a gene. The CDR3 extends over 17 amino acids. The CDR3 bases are TGTGCCAGCTCCCCCTCCGCCGCTAGCGGAGACACAGATACGCAGTATTTT. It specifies CASSPSAASGDTDTQYF.

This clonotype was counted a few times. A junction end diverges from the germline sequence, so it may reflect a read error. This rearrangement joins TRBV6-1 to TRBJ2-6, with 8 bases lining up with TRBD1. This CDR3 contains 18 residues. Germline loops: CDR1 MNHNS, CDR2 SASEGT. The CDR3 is CAISESGQVVSGANVLTF. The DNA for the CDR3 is TGTGCCATCAGTGAGTCGGGACAGGTAGTCTCTGGGGCCAACGTCCTGACTTTC.

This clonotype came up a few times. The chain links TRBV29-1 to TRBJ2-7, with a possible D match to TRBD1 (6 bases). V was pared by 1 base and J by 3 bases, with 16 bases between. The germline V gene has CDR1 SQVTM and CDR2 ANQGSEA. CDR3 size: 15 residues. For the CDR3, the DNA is TGCAGCGTTGAAGCGCCGACAGGAACCCTCTACGAGCAGTACTTC. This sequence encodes CSVEAPTGTLYEQYF.

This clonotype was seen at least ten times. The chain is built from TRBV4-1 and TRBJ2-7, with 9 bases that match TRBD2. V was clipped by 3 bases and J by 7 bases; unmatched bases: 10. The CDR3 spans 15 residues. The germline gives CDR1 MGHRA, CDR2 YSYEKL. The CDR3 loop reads CASSHPQRGADEQYF. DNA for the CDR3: TGCGCCAGCAGCCACCCCCAGCGGGGGGCCGATGAGCAGTACTTC.

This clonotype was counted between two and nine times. DNA for the CDR3: TGTGCCAGCAGCTTACAGGGGCCCTCCGTCTACGAGCAGTACTTC. This encodes CASSLQGPSVYEQYF. V gene TRBV7-6 combines with J gene TRBJ2-7; a weak D match, TRBD1 (6 bases). V lost 2 bases and J 3 bases, leaving 14 bases between the germline ends. Germline CDR1 SGHVS, CDR2 FNYEAQ. The CDR3 runs 15 residues.

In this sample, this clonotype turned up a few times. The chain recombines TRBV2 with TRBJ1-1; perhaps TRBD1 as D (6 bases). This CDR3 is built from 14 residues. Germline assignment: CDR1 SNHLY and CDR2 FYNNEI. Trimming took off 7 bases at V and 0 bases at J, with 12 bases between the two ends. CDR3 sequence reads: CASTRGSMNTEAFF. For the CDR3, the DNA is TGTGCCAGCACTAGGGGGAGCATGAACACTGAAGCTTTCTTT.

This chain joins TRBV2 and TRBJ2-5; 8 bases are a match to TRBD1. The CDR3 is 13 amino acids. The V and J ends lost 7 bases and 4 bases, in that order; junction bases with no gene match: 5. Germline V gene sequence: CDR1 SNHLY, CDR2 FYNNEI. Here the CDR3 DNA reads TGTGCCAGCAAAACAGGGGGAGGAGAGACCCAGTACTTC. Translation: CASKTGGGETQYF.

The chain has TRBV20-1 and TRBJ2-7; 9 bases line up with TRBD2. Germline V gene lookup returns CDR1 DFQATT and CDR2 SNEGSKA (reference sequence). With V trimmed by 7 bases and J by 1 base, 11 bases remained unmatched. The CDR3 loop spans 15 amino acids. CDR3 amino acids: CSDEGGLAGSYEQYF. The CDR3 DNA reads TGCAGTGACGAGGGAGGCCTAGCGGGGTCCTACGAGCAGTACTTC.

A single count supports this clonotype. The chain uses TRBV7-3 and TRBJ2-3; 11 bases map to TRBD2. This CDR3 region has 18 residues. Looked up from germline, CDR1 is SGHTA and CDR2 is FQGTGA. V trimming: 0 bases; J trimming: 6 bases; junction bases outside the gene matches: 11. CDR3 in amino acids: CASSLTEGSGGAWDTQYF. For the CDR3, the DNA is TGTGCCAGCAGCTTAACGGAGGGTAGCGGGGGGGCTTGGGATACGCAGTATTTT.

In nucleotides, the CDR3 is TGTGCCAGCAGTTCAGGTCCTCTCTATGGCTACACCTTC. Its translation is CASSSGPLYGYTF. This chain uses TRBV28 with TRBJ1-2; D call uncertain. CDR3 size: 13 residues. Trimming took off 4 bases at V and 4 bases at J, with 10 bases between the two ends. Germline V CDR1 and CDR2: MDHEN, SYDVKM.

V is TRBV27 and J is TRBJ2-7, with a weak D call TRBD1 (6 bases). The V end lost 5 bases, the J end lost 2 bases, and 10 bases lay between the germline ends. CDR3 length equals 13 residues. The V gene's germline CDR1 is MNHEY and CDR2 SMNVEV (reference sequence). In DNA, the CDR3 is TGTGCCAGCAGTCCAGGGGTGGCCTACGAGCAGTACTTC. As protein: CASSPGVAYEQYF.

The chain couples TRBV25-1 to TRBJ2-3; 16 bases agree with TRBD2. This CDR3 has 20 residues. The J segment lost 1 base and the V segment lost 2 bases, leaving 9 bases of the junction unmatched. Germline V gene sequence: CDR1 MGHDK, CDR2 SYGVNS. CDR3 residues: CASSEVRGLAGGWRTDTQYF. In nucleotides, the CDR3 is TGTGCCAGCAGTGAAGTGAGGGGACTAGCGGGAGGGTGGCGCACAGATACGCAGTATTTT. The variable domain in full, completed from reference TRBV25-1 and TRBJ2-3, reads EADIYQTPRYLVIGTGKKITLECSQTMGHDKMYWYQQDPGMELHLIHYSYGVNSTEKGDLSSESTVSRIRTEHFPLTLESARPSHTSQYLCASSEVRGLAGGWRTDTQYFGPGTRLTVL.

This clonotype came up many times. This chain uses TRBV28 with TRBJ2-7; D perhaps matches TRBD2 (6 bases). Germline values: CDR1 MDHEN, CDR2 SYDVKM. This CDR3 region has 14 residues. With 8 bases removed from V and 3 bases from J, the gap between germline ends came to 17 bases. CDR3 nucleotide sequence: TGTGCCAGCGTCCCCAGCGGGTCTCGCTACGAGCAGTACTTC. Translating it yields CASVPSGSRYEQYF.

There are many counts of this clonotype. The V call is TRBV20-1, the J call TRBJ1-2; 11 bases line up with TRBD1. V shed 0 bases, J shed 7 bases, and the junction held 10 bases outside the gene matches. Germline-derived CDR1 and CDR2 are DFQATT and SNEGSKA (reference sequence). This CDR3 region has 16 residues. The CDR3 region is CSARDRDRGLYGGYTF. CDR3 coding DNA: TGCAGTGCTAGAGATAGGGACAGGGGGTTATACGGTGGCTACACCTTC.

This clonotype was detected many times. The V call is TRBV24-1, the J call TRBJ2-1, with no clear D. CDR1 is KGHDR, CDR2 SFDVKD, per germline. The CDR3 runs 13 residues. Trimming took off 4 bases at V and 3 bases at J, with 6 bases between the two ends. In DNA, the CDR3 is TGTGCCACCAGTGAGAACAGCTACAATGAGCAGTTCTTC. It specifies CATSENSYNEQFF.

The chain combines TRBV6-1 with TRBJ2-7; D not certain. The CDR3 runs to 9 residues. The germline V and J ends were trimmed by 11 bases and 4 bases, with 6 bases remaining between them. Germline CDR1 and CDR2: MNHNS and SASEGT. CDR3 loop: CAGKYEQYF. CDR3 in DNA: TGTGCCGGCAAGTACGAGCAGTACTTC.

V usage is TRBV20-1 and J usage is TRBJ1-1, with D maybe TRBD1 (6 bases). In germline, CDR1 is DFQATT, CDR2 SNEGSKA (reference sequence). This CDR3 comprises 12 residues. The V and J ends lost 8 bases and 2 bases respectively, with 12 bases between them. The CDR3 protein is CSLGTPNTEAFF. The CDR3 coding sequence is TGCAGTCTAGGGACACCAAACACTGAAGCTTTCTTT.

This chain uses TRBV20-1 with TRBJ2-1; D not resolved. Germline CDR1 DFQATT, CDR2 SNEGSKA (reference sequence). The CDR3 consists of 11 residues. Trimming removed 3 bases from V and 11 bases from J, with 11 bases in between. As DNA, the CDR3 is TGCAGTGCTAGTAGGTTAGAACAGCAGTTCTTC. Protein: CSASRLEQQFF.